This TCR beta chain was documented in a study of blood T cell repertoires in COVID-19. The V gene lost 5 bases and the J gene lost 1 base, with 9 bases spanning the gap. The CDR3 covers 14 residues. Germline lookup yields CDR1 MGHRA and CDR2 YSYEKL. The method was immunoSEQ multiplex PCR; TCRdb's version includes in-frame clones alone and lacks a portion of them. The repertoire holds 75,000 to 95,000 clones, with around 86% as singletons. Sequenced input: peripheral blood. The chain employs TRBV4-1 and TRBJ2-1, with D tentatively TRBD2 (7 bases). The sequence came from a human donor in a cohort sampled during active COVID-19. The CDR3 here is CASSRGGSYNEQFF. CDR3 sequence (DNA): TGCGCCAGCAGCAGGGGGGGGTCCTACAATGAGCAGTTCTTC.